These T cell receptor beta chains were read from a single sample in a study of blood T cell repertoires in COVID-19. Generated by immunoSEQ multiplex PCR, the TCRdb table keeps only in-frame clones and is missing some. This repertoire shows under 300,000 clones, 89% found once; its top ten account for 0.9% to 1%. Sequences were obtained from peripheral blood. These receptors were obtained from a woman between 40 and 55 years old who had recovered from COVID-19. Both conserved end residues are part of each CDR3. A D gene is named only where the DNA matches it firmly. Rows give clone size only sometimes, using once, few, many, or a class for an expanded clone.

d_gene | abundance | j_gene | v_gene | CDR3nt | CDR3aa
TRBD2 | once | TRBJ2-1 | TRBV10-1 | TGCGCCAGCAGTGAGGGTAGCGGGAACTCCTACAATGAGCAGTTCTTC | CASSEGSGNSYNEQFF
TRBD1 | . | TRBJ2-7 | TRBV27 | TGTGCCAGCAGTACGATACAGGGGCCCACCTACGAGCAGTACTTC | CASSTIQGPTYEQYF
. | . | TRBJ1-1 | TRBV29-1 | TGCAGCGTTGTAATCCAGGACAGGAACACTGAAGCTTTCTTT | CSVVIQDRNTEAFF
. | . | TRBJ1-5 | TRBV12-3/TRBV12-4 | TGTGCCACGAGTCGTCAGGGGCCCCAGCATTTT | CATSRQGPQHF
. | . | TRBJ1-2 | TRBV20-1 | TGCAGTGCTAGGGTGGGAGGTGGCTACACCTTC | CSARVGGGYTF
TRBD1 | once | TRBJ2-2 | TRBV6-4 | TGTGCCAGCAGTGAAGACCTTCCGGGACAGACCACTTTCACCGGGGAGCTGTTTTTT | CASSEDLPGQTTFTGELFF
. | . | TRBJ1-1 | TRBV12-3/TRBV12-4 | TGTGCCAGCCTACAGGGTAGGAGGACTGAAGCTTTCTTT | CASLQGRRTEAFF
TRBD2 | . | TRBJ2-2 | TRBV6-9 | TGTGCCAGATCTAGCGGCACGAACACCGGGGAGCTGTTTTTT | CARSSGTNTGELFF
TRBD1 | . | TRBJ2-7 | TRBV7-9 | TGTGCCAGCAGTTCACAGGGGGCGAGAGAGCAGTACTTC | CASSSQGAREQYF
. | . | TRBJ2-3 | TRBV7-3 | TGTGCCAGCAGTGATCAGGGCGCAGATACGCAGTATTTT | CASSDQGADTQYF
. | . | TRBJ1-1 | TRBV5-6 | TGTGCCAGCAGCTTGGGGCCAGGGGCTAACACTGAAGCTTTCTTT | CASSLGPGANTEAFF
. | once | TRBJ1-5 | TRBV30 | TGTGCCTGGACCGCTTCTGGCAGTTGGAATCAGCCCCAGCATTTT | CAWTASGSWNQPQHF
TRBD1 | once | TRBJ2-6 | TRBV10-3 | TGTGCCATCAGTGAGTCGGGCCTCAGGGGGTCTGGGGCCAACGTCCTGACTTTC | CAISESGLRGSGANVLTF
TRBD1 | . | TRBJ2-5 | TRBV27 | TGTGCCAGCAGCGACGGACAGGGGAGGGTCGAGACCCAGTACTTC | CASSDGQGRVETQYF
TRBD1 | . | TRBJ2-2 | TRBV19 | TGTGCCAGTAGTTTCCGGACAGGGGGTAACACCGGGGAGCTGTTTTTT | CASSFRTGGNTGELFF
. | . | TRBJ2-5 | TRBV27 | TGTGCCAGCAGTTCCCCGGGGGAGACCCAGTACTTC | CASSSPGETQYF
TRBD1 | . | TRBJ2-2 | TRBV12-3/TRBV12-4 | TGTGCCAGCAGGGACCAGGGGGCCGGGGAGCTGTTTTTT | CASRDQGAGELFF
. | . | TRBJ1-4 | TRBV4-1 | TGCGCCAGCAGCCAAGCCAACAGGGCAGCTAATGAAAAACTGTTTTTT | CASSQANRAANEKLFF